These 13 T cell receptor beta chains share one sample of origin, sequenced in a study of blood T cell repertoires in COVID-19. Clones were read by immunoSEQ multiplex PCR, and TCRdb kept only the in-frame ones, dropping some. Among over 130,000 clones listed, approximately 89% were seen once. Sequenced sample: peripheral blood. All receptors derive from a human donor in a cohort sampled during active COVID-19.

This clone was seen only a few times. CDR3 amino acids: CASSLNRDNEQFF. The CDR3 DNA reads TGTGCCAGCAGCTTAAATCGGGACAATGAGCAGTTCTTC. The chain has TRBV7-3 and TRBJ2-1, with no clear D. From germline, CDR1 is SGHTA and CDR2 FQGTGA. V was cut by 1 base and J by 5 bases, with 6 bases left in between. The CDR3 runs to 13 residues.

The chain uses TRBV7-7 and TRBJ1-1; D not resolved. Trimming left V 5 bases short and J 1 base short, with 8 bases between. CDR3 size: 13 residues. Per the germline V gene, CDR1 is SSHAT and CDR2 is FNYEAQ (reference sequence). CDR3 region: CASSKQQNTEAFF. CDR3 sequence (DNA): TGTGCCAGCAGCAAACAACAGAACACTGAAGCTTTCTTT.

The rearrangement joins TRBV6-5 to TRBJ1-5; D possibly corresponds to TRBD1 (5 bases). CDR1 is MNHEY and CDR2 is SVGAGI in the germline V gene. The V and J ends lost 2 bases and 4 bases respectively, with 12 bases between them. CDR3 length: 15 amino acids. In nucleotides, the CDR3 is TGTGCCAGCAGTTACAGGGCAGGGCCTAATCAGCCCCAGCATTTT. Its translation is CASSYRAGPNQPQHF.

This chain connects TRBV15 to TRBJ2-1; 8 bases are shared with TRBD1. V shed 1 base, J shed 6 bases, and the junction held 5 bases outside the gene matches. Looked up from germline, CDR1 is LNHNV and CDR2 is YYDKDF (reference sequence). This CDR3 region has 15 residues. The CDR3 sequence is CATSRVRDRPNEQFF. The CDR3 coding sequence is TGTGCCACCAGCAGAGTACGGGACAGGCCCAATGAGCAGTTCTTC.

The chain combines TRBV7-9 with TRBJ1-5; the match to TRBD1 covers 7 bases. This CDR3 is 14 amino acids long. V lost 5 bases, J lost 7 bases, and 8 bases stayed unmatched. Germline CDR1 and CDR2: SEHNR and FQNEAQ (reference sequence). CDR3 DNA: TGTGCCAGCAGCGAAGGACAGGTGACCCAGCCCCAGCATTTT. As protein: CASSEGQVTQPQHF.

The V gene is TRBV3-1 (or the pseudogene TRBV3-2), the J gene TRBJ1-2, with 9 bases matching TRBD1. This CDR3 comprises 12 residues. Trimming removed 6 bases from V and 8 bases from J; junction bases left unmatched: 4. Germline V gene sequence: CDR1 LGHDT, CDR2 YNNKEL (reference sequence). The CDR3 DNA reads as TGTGCCAGCAGTAGACAGGGGGAGGGCTACACCTTC. Protein sequence: CASSRQGEGYTF.

The rearrangement uses TRBV27 and TRBJ1-5; no definite D call. V was trimmed by 0 bases and J by 3 bases, leaving 9 bases between them. From germline, CDR1 is MNHEY and CDR2 SMNVEV (reference sequence). The CDR3 runs 15 residues. CDR3: CASSLSGRPNQPQHF. As DNA, the CDR3 is TGTGCCAGCAGTTTATCGGGCAGACCCAATCAGCCCCAGCATTTT.

This rearrangement joins TRBV4-3 to TRBJ1-2; the D gene is possibly TRBD1 (6 bases). Trimming took off 0 bases at V and 8 bases at J, with 10 bases between the two ends. This CDR3 contains 13 residues. Looked up from germline, CDR1 is LGHNA and CDR2 is YSLEER. For the CDR3, the DNA is TGCGCCAGCAGCCAAGATGAGGGGGAAGGCTACACCTTC. It codes for CASSQDEGEGYTF.

The genes are TRBV25-1 and TRBJ1-2; TRBD1 matches at 7 bases. CDR1 is MGHDK and CDR2 is SYGVNS in the germline V gene. Germline trimming cut 8 bases from V and 7 bases from J; bases unmatched to any gene: 10. The CDR3 runs 13 residues. The CDR3 sequence: CASQARTGPGYTF. The CDR3 DNA reads TGTGCCAGCCAAGCCCGGACAGGCCCTGGCTACACCTTC.

The rearrangement joins TRBV4-2 to TRBJ2-1, with 10 positions matching TRBD2. V lost 0 bases and J lost 3; bases outside the gene matches: 2. From germline, CDR1 is LGHNA and CDR2 YNFKEQ. CDR3 length equals 16 residues. CDR3 nucleotides: TGTGCCAGCAGCCAAGAGTCTAGCGGGGGCTACAATGAGCAGTTCTTC. Residues: CASSQESSGGYNEQFF.

The rearrangement links TRBV6-6 to TRBJ2-2; 9 bases agree with TRBD1. The germline gives CDR1 MNHNY, CDR2 SVGAGI (reference sequence). CDR3 length: 16 residues. V trimming: 6 bases; J trimming: 2 bases; junction bases outside the gene matches: 7. DNA of the CDR3: TGTGCCAGCAGAAAACCGGGACAGGGTAACACCGGGGAGCTGTTTTTT. The encoded protein is CASRKPGQGNTGELFF.

The chain combines TRBV7-9 with TRBJ2-1; the match to TRBD2 covers 7 bases. The CDR3 is 15 amino acids. Germline loops: CDR1 SEHNR, CDR2 FQNEAQ (reference sequence). V dropped 8 bases and J dropped 0; count of bases not matched to a gene: 7. This CDR3 is CASLGSGISYNEQFF. The CDR3 bases are TGTGCCAGCCTGGGAAGCGGGATCTCCTACAATGAGCAGTTCTTC.

V gene TRBV6-2 or TRBV6-3 combines with J gene TRBJ2-1, with TRBD1 identical over 11 bases. The CDR3 contains 15 residues. The germline CDR1 and CDR2 sequences are MNHEY and SVGEGT. Unmatched junction bases numbered 3, after V lost 6 bases and J lost 2 bases. The CDR3 here is CASSQGQGAYNEQFF. CDR3 in DNA: TGTGCCAGCAGCCAGGGACAGGGGGCCTACAATGAGCAGTTCTTC.